The 18 T cell receptor beta chains reported below all come from one sample, sequenced in a study of cytotoxic CD8 clonotypes in ibrutinib-treated CLL. Only in-frame clones appear in the TCRdb table, and some are missing; sequencing was by immunoSEQ multiplex PCR. The table has around 140,000 clones, about 70% seen once. The sequenced sample was PBMCs, obtained after 24 months of ibrutinib treatment. The receptors stem from a human donor with chronic lymphocytic leukemia.

V is TRBV19 and J is TRBJ1-2; D is unclear. Trimming took 2 bases from V and 4 from J, leaving 14 bases between them. The CDR3 loop spans 15 amino acids. Germline values: CDR1 LNHDA, CDR2 SQIVND (reference sequence). CDR3 nucleotide sequence: TGTGCCAGTAGTATATTGGGCGAAGGGCCCTATGGCTACACCTTC. Translation gives CASSILGEGPYGYTF. The whole variable domain, filled in from reference TRBV19 and TRBJ1-2, reads DGGITQSPKYLFRKEGQNVTLSCEQNLNHDAMYWYRQDPGQGLRLIYYSQIVNDFQKGDIAEGYSVSREKKESFPLTVTSAQKNPTAFYLCASSILGEGPYGYTFGSGTRLTVV.

The J gene is TRBJ1-4, the V gene TRBV9, with 7 nucleotides matching TRBD1. The CDR3 consists of 14 residues. The ends lost 0 bases at V and 7 bases at J; junction bases unmatched: 3. In germline, CDR1 is SGDLS, CDR2 YYNGEE. CDR3: CASSVGDSVEKLFF. In DNA form, the CDR3 reads TGTGCCAGCAGCGTAGGGGACAGCGTTGAAAAACTGTTTTTT. The full variable domain, its missing parts supplied by reference TRBV9 and TRBJ1-4, is DSGVTQTPKHLITATGQRVTLRCSPRSGDLSVYWYQQSLDQGLQFLIQYYNGEERAKGNILERFSAQQFPDLHSELNLSSLELGDSALYFCASSVGDSVEKLFFGSGTQLSVL.

This clone was found once. The V call is TRBV6-1, the J call TRBJ1-4; D unclear. Trimming took 7 bases from V and 1 from J, leaving 10 bases between them. Germline V gene data show CDR1 as MNHNS and CDR2 as SASEGT. CDR3 length equals 14 residues. CDR3 bases: TGTGCCAGCAACCAGAGAGGAACTAATGAAAAACTGTTTTTT. Translating gives CASNQRGTNEKLFF.

The chain has TRBV20-1 and TRBJ2-5; TRBD2 is a possible D gene (6 bases). The V end lost 6 bases, the J end lost 9 bases, and 14 bases lay between the germline ends. This CDR3 has 11 residues. Germline CDR1 and CDR2: DFQATT and SNEGSKA (reference sequence). CDR3 nucleotides: TGCAGTGCCCCCGCTTGGGAGGCCCAGTACTTC. Its translation: CSAPAWEAQYF.

The chain joins TRBV11-2 to TRBJ2-3; weak D call: TRBD1 (5 bases). The CDR3 has 18 residues. V lost 0 bases and J lost 6, with 22 bases in between. Germline V gives CDR1 SGHAT, CDR2 FQNNGV. As DNA, the CDR3 is TGTGCCAGCAGCTTAGACACCCGGCGGCAGGGCCGCCGGGATACGCAGTATTTT. Translation: CASSLDTRRQGRRDTQYF. The variable domain in full, completed from reference TRBV11-2 and TRBJ2-3, reads EAGVAQSPRYKIIEKRQSVAFWCNPISGHATLYWYQQILGQGPKLLIQFQNNGVVDDSQLPKDRFSAERLKGVDSTLKIQPAKLEDSAVYLCASSLDTRRQGRRDTQYFGPGTRLTVL.

J is TRBJ2-3 and V is TRBV5-1, with 7 bases fitting TRBD2. Germline CDR1 and CDR2: SGHRS and YFSETQ. After removal of 0 bases from V and 0 bases from J, the junction contained 4 bases not matched to a gene. The CDR3 extends over 16 amino acids. The CDR3 spells CASSLGLAASTDTQYF. CDR3 coding DNA: TGCGCCAGCAGCTTGGGGCTAGCGGCTAGCACAGATACGCAGTATTTT.

V usage is TRBV28 and J usage is TRBJ1-1; tentatively, D is TRBD1 (6 bases). CDR1 and CDR2 from the germline V gene are MDHEN and SYDVKM. The V end lost 8 bases, the J end lost 4 bases, and 26 bases lay between the germline ends. The CDR3 extends over 17 amino acids. CDR3 DNA: TGTGCCAGCTCATCGGGGTGGGCAGGGGATTTCGGCACTGAAGCTTTCTTT. Translated, it gives CASSSGWAGDFGTEAFF.

Only one count was recorded for this clone. This chain uses TRBV5-1 with TRBJ2-3; 8 bases are a match to TRBD2. This CDR3 has 13 residues. V shed 4 bases, J shed 10 bases, and the junction held 8 bases outside the gene matches. Germline CDR1 reads SGHRS; CDR2 reads YFSETQ. This CDR3 is CASSPGTRYAQYF. In nucleotides, the CDR3 is TGCGCCAGCAGCCCCGGGACTAGGTATGCGCAGTATTTT.

The rearrangement uses TRBV7-2 and TRBJ2-5; 7 bases line up with TRBD2. In germline, CDR1 is SGHTA, CDR2 FQGNSA. With V trimmed by 1 base and J by 5 bases, 4 bases remained unmatched. The CDR3 has 14 residues. As DNA, the CDR3 is TGTGCCAGCAGCTTAGAAGCGGGGAGCGAGACCCAGTACTTC. Amino acid sequence: CASSLEAGSETQYF.

The V call is TRBV7-3, the J call TRBJ2-7; D is perhaps TRBD1 or TRBD2 (5 bases each). V lost 5 bases, J lost 3 bases, and 11 bases lay in between. CDR1 is SGHTA and CDR2 is FQGTGA in the germline V gene. This CDR3 region has 13 residues. The CDR3 DNA sequence: TGTGCCAGCAGCCCCCGTGGGGGCTACGAGCAGTACTTC. This codes for CASSPRGGYEQYF.

This clone has at least ten counts. The chain couples TRBV4-3 to TRBJ2-6; unclear D gene. Between the trimmed V and J ends, which lost 0 bases and 4 bases, there was a span of 7 bases. Looked up from germline, CDR1 is LGHNA and CDR2 is YSLEER. The CDR3 totals 15 residues. The chain's CDR3 is CASSQDPRGANVLTF. CDR3 nucleotide sequence: TGCGCCAGCAGCCAAGATCCGCGAGGGGCCAACGTCCTGACTTTC.

A single count supports this clone. V and J are TRBV30 and TRBJ1-2, with D tentatively TRBD1 (5 bases). Germline loops: CDR1 GTSNPN, CDR2 SVGIG (reference sequence). V lost 3 bases and J lost 12, with 17 bases in between. This CDR3 spans 12 amino acids. CDR3 sequence reads: CAWSGGPRRHTF. The CDR3 DNA reads TGTGCCTGGAGCGGGGGACCCCGGAGACACACCTTC. The variable domain in full, with the rest retrieved from reference TRBV30 and TRBJ1-2, is SQTIHQWPATLVQPVGSPLSLECTVEGTSNPNLYWYRQAAGRGLQLLFYSVGIGQISSEVPQNLSASRPQDRQFILSSKKLLLSDSGFYLCAWSGGPRRHTFGSGTRLTVV.

The chain carries TRBV11-2 and TRBJ1-3, with 7 bases that match TRBD1. The germline gives CDR1 SGHAT, CDR2 FQNNGV. This CDR3 is built from 14 residues. V was pared by 4 bases and J by 6 bases, with 6 bases of the junction left unmatched. The CDR3 is CASSSRTGTNTIYF. The CDR3 nucleotides read TGTGCCAGCAGCTCTCGGACAGGAACAAACACCATATATTTT.

This clone was observed a handful of times. V is TRBV29-1 and J is TRBJ1-2, with a possible D match to TRBD1 (5 bases). Germline lookup yields CDR1 SQVTM and CDR2 ANQGSEA. V shed 3 bases and J shed 4 bases, with 12 bases lying between them. CDR3 size: 13 residues. CDR3 residues: CSVEDTGTYGYTF. The CDR3 DNA reads as TGCAGCGTTGAGGACACTGGAACCTATGGCTACACCTTC.

As DNA, the CDR3 is TGTGCCTGGAGTGGCGGTATGTCGGACACCGGGGAGCTGTTTTTT. As protein: CAWSGGMSDTGELFF. V usage is TRBV30 and J usage is TRBJ2-2; no clear D. Germline V CDR1 and CDR2: GTSNPN, SVGIG (reference sequence). The CDR3 sequence is 15 residues long. Trimming removed 1 base at V and 3 bases at J, with 12 bases between.

The chain employs TRBV7-2 and TRBJ2-1; tentatively, D is TRBD2 (6 bases). This CDR3 has 12 amino acids. With 0 bases removed from V and 12 bases from J, the gap between germline ends came to 9 bases. Germline CDR1 SGHTA, CDR2 FQGNSA. CDR3 region: CASSLAEGMQFF. CDR3 DNA: TGTGCCAGCAGCTTAGCGGAGGGGATGCAGTTCTTC.

The chain employs TRBV28 and TRBJ2-7, with 10 positions matching TRBD1. The CDR3 extends over 15 amino acids. Germline values: CDR1 MDHEN, CDR2 SYDVKM. The J segment lost 6 bases and the V segment lost 6 bases, leaving 11 bases of the junction unmatched. Written as DNA, the CDR3 is TGTGCCAGCAGGGGACAGGGGACAGGGTCGGGCGAGCAGTACTTC. Translated: CASRGQGTGSGEQYF.

The chain links TRBV10-3 to TRBJ1-2, with D hard to call. Germline V gene data show CDR1 as ENHRY and CDR2 as SYGVKD. Trimming took off 6 bases at V and 4 bases at J, with 15 bases between the two ends. This CDR3 has 14 residues. CDR3 protein: CAISPGGRGYGYTF. In nucleotides, the CDR3 is TGTGCCATCAGCCCCGGAGGCCGGGGCTATGGCTACACCTTC.